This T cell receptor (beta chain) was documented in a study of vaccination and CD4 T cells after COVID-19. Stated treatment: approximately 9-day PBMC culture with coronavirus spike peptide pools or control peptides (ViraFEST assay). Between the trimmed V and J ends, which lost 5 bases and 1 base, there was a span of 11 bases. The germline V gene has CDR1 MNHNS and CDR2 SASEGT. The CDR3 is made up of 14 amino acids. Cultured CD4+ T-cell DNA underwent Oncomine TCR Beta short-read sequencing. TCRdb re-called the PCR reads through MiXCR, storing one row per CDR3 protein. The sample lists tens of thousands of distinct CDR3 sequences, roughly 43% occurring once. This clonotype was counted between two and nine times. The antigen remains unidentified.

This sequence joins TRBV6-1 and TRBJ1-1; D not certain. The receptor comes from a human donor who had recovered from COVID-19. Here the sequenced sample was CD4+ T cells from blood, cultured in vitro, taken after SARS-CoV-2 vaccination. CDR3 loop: CASSTTVTNTEAFF. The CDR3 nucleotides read TGTGCCAGCAGTACGACGGTGACGAACACTGAAGCTTTCTTT.